These 23 T cell receptor beta chains were sequenced from one sample in a study of blood T cell repertoires in COVID-19. The table came from immunoSEQ multiplex PCR; TCRdb's copy has only in-frame clones and leaves some out. The profile shows approximately 360,000 clones, around 89% of them singletons. Sequencing was carried out using peripheral blood. Every receptor here comes from a man aged 35 to 55 with acute or convalescent COVID-19.

The rearrangement links TRBV27 to TRBJ2-7; D is possibly TRBD1 (6 bases). This CDR3 has 13 amino acids. Deletions cut 6 bases from V and 6 bases from J, with 15 bases between. Per germline, CDR1 MNHEY and CDR2 SMNVEV (reference sequence). This chain's CDR3 is CASRTGLLSEQYF. CDR3 bases: TGTGCCAGCAGGACAGGTCTATTATCCGAGCAGTACTTC.

The chain joins TRBV3-1 (or the pseudogene TRBV3-2) to TRBJ1-6; TRBD1 might be the D (5 bases). Germline V gene sequence: CDR1 LGHDT, CDR2 YNNKEL (reference sequence). Trimming took off 0 bases at V and 10 bases at J, with 13 bases between the two ends. The CDR3 extends over 15 amino acids. CDR3 sequence: CASSQEASGGSPLHF. DNA of the CDR3: TGTGCCAGCAGCCAAGAGGCAAGCGGGGGGTCACCCCTCCACTTT.

The chain is built from TRBV19 and TRBJ1-6; D call uncertain. There are 15 residues in the CDR3. The germline gives CDR1 LNHDA, CDR2 SQIVND (reference sequence). Trimming took off 3 bases at V and 6 bases at J, with 12 bases between the two ends. CDR3 residues: CASSISSGINSPLHF. The CDR3 DNA sequence: TGTGCCAGTAGTATTTCGTCCGGGATTAATTCACCCCTCCACTTT.

In the case of this clone: Additional DNA sequences in this sample encode the identical CDR3. The gene calls are TRBV6-5 and TRBJ2-7; 10 bases agree with TRBD1. The CDR3 contains 15 residues. CDR1 and CDR2 from the germline V gene are MNHEY and SVGAGI. Trimming cost V 0 bases and J 5 bases; bases outside gene matches: 4. CDR3 loop: CASSYSRDRGHEQYF. In nucleotides, the CDR3 is TGTGCCAGCAGTTACTCGAGGGACAGGGGCCACGAGCAGTACTTC.

This clone was seen a handful of times. The gene calls are TRBV9 and TRBJ2-5; TRBD2 matches 8 bases. The trim removed 0 bases at V and 2 bases at J, leaving 0 bases unmatched. Germline CDR1 reads SGDLS; CDR2 reads YYNGEE. The CDR3 spans 14 residues. DNA for the CDR3: TGTGCCAGCAGCGTAGTAGCGGGACAAGAGACCCAGTACTTC. It translates to CASSVVAGQETQYF.

The genes are TRBV7-2 and TRBJ1-4; D call uncertain. The CDR3 is made up of 12 amino acids. V lost 0 bases, J lost 10 bases, and 6 bases lay in between. Germline CDR1 SGHTA, CDR2 FQGNSA. The CDR3 region has the DNA TGTGCCAGCAGCTTAGCAGAGGGAAAACTGTTTTTT. It codes for CASSLAEGKLFF.

The chain carries TRBV7-2 and TRBJ2-1; D is unclear. Looked up from germline, CDR1 is SGHTA and CDR2 is FQGNSA. V lost 7 bases and J lost 2, with 9 bases in between. This CDR3 has 13 amino acids. The CDR3 bases are TGTGCCAGCACTTTTGGGCCCTACAATGAGCAGTTCTTC. Its translation: CASTFGPYNEQFF.

This rearrangement joins TRBV10-2 to TRBJ2-7, with D maybe TRBD1 (5 bases). The CDR3 consists of 17 residues. The V end was cut by 4 bases, the J end by 1 base, with 20 bases between. The germline V gene encodes CDR1 WSHSY and CDR2 SAAADI. This CDR3 reads CASSAFVSRPGSYEQYF. The CDR3 DNA is TGCGCCAGCAGTGCCTTTGTCTCCCGGCCAGGGTCCTACGAGCAGTACTTC.

As DNA, the CDR3 is TGTGCCAGCAGCCCCCGGACTAGCGGGTTGGGGAATGAGCAGTTCTTC. Its translation is CASSPRTSGLGNEQFF. J is TRBJ2-1 and V is TRBV11-1, with 11 bases that match TRBD2. This CDR3 has 16 residues. V dropped 5 bases and J dropped 7; count of bases not matched to a gene: 10. In germline, CDR1 is SGHAT, CDR2 FQDESV (reference sequence).

The V call is TRBV10-3, the J call TRBJ1-2, with a possible D match to TRBD1 (6 bases). Germline CDR1 reads ENHRY; CDR2 reads SYGVKD. Trimming removed 0 bases at V and 4 bases at J, with 18 bases between. The CDR3 covers 17 residues. This CDR3 is CAISESVRAGASYGYTF. Written as DNA, the CDR3 is TGTGCCATCAGTGAGTCGGTCAGGGCAGGGGCCTCCTATGGCTACACCTTC.

This chain uses TRBV28 with TRBJ2-1; 7 bases are shared with TRBD1. Germline CDR1 reads MDHEN; CDR2 reads SYDVKM. Unmatched junction bases numbered 10, after V lost 5 bases and J lost 0 bases. The CDR3 is 17 residues long. This CDR3 is CASSPDTGDSSYNEQFF. CDR3 bases: TGTGCCAGCAGTCCGGATACAGGGGATAGCTCCTACAATGAGCAGTTCTTC.

This clone was seen more than once but under ten times. V gene TRBV11-2 combines with J gene TRBJ1-2, with D possibly matching TRBD1 (6 bases). The CDR3 has 16 amino acids. Germline CDR1 is SGHAT and CDR2 is FQNNGV. V lost 3 bases and J lost 3, with 17 bases in between. The CDR3 sequence: CASSLGYRDKYYGYTF. CDR3 coding DNA: TGTGCCAGCAGCTTGGGCTACCGGGACAAATACTATGGCTACACCTTC.

The J gene is TRBJ1-2, the V gene TRBV7-8; 8 positions match TRBD1. The length of the CDR3 is 16 residues. Trimming removed 1 base from V and 2 bases from J; junction bases left unmatched: 6. Germline CDR1 SGHVS, CDR2 FQNEAQ. CDR3 sequence (DNA): TGTGCCAGCAGCTTAGTGGGGACAGGAACCAACTATGGCTACACCTTC. Its protein is CASSLVGTGTNYGYTF.

The chain employs TRBV28 and TRBJ1-2, with D possibly being TRBD1 (5 bases). Trimming took 4 bases from V and 4 from J, leaving 13 bases between them. Germline CDR1 reads MDHEN; CDR2 reads SYDVKM. The CDR3 extends over 14 amino acids. This CDR3 reads CASSSSGVTYGYTF. CDR3 bases: TGTGCCAGCAGTTCCTCGGGGGTTACCTATGGCTACACCTTC.

This clone appeared once. The CDR3 sequence is CASSVTGLPYNSPLHF. The CDR3 region has the DNA TGTGCCAGCAGCGTTACAGGGCTGCCCTATAATTCACCCCTCCACTTT. This rearrangement joins TRBV9 to TRBJ1-6, with D perhaps matching TRBD1 (6 bases). Trimming left V 2 bases short and J 2 bases short, with 11 bases between. CDR1 and CDR2 (germline): SGDLS, YYNGEE. There are 16 residues in the CDR3.

Of note for this clone: The junction does not match germline at one end; this may be a read error. The rearrangement links TRBV7-9 to TRBJ1-2; possible D gene TRBD1, 6 bases. There are 12 residues in the CDR3. The germline V gene has CDR1 SEHNR and CDR2 FQNEAQ (reference sequence). The CDR3 protein is CASSLEGVATAF. CDR3 sequence (DNA): TGTGCCAGCAGCTTAGAGGGGGTAGCTACGGCCTTC.

V is TRBV29-1 and J is TRBJ2-3, with TRBD2 identical over 9 bases. The V gene's germline CDR1 is SQVTM and CDR2 ANQGSEA. This CDR3 has 14 amino acids. V lost 1 base and J lost 2; bases outside the gene matches: 1. The CDR3: CSVEGGGATDTQYF. The CDR3 DNA sequence: TGCAGCGTTGAAGGCGGGGGGGCCACAGATACGCAGTATTTT.

The V gene is TRBV7-8, the J gene TRBJ1-5; the match to TRBD1 covers 9 bases. Trimming cost V 1 base and J 3 bases; bases outside gene matches: 4. The CDR3 is made up of 16 amino acids. Per germline, CDR1 SGHVS and CDR2 FQNEAQ. In nucleotides, the CDR3 is TGTGCCAGCAGCTTAGTGGGGACAGGGCCCAATCAGCCCCAGCATTTT. It yields the protein CASSLVGTGPNQPQHF. Full variable domain (rest looked up from reference TRBV7-8 and TRBJ1-5): GAGVSQSPRYKVAKRGQDVALRCDPISGHVSLFWYQQALGQGPEFLTYFQNEAQLDKSGLPSDRFFAERPEGSVSTLKIQRTQQEDSAVYLCASSLVGTGPNQPQHFGDGTRLSIL.

This clone occurred once. The chain employs TRBV6-5 and TRBJ1-1; tentative D call: TRBD1 (5 bases). This CDR3 comprises 15 residues. The V end lost 6 bases, the J end lost 2 bases, and 16 bases lay between the germline ends. Per the germline V gene, CDR1 is MNHEY and CDR2 is SVGAGI. CDR3 loop: CASSFSGFSNTEAFF. In DNA form, the CDR3 reads TGTGCCAGCAGCTTCTCAGGGTTTAGTAACACTGAAGCTTTCTTT.

The chain carries TRBV6-5 and TRBJ1-2; 7 nucleotides line up with TRBD1. J gave up 8 bases and V 2 bases, and 5 bases lay outside the gene matches. The CDR3 sequence is 13 residues long. The germline V gene has CDR1 MNHEY and CDR2 SVGAGI. The CDR3 nucleotides are TGTGCCAGCAGTTACGGAGGGGGCGACGGCTACACCTTC. Translated, it gives CASSYGGGDGYTF.

This chain links TRBV18 with TRBJ2-2; unclear D gene. Germline CDR1 KGHSH, CDR2 LQKENI. CDR3 length: 12 amino acids. Trimming pared 5 bases from V and 2 bases from J, leaving 3 bases between. In DNA form, the CDR3 reads TGTGCCAGCTCATTAAACACCGGGGAGCTGTTTTTT. Its protein is CASSLNTGELFF.

The V and J genes are TRBV5-1 and TRBJ2-5, with 7 nucleotides matching TRBD2. V dropped 3 bases and J dropped 0; count of bases not matched to a gene: 14. Germline CDR1 and CDR2: SGHRS and YFSETQ. The CDR3 sequence is 18 residues long. CDR3 DNA sequence: TGCGCCAGCAGCTCGAAATGGAGGGAGGGAGGCTACCAAGAGACCCAGTACTTC. Translating gives CASSSKWREGGYQETQYF.

This clone was counted between two and nine times. This chain connects TRBV10-3 to TRBJ1-2, with TRBD1 matching over 9 bases. The CDR3 length is 14 residues. J gave up 0 bases and V 6 bases, and 2 bases lay outside the gene matches. Germline CDR1 and CDR2: ENHRY and SYGVKD. The CDR3 DNA sequence: TGTGCCATCAGGGGACAGGGACCTAACTATGGCTACACCTTC. Its translation: CAIRGQGPNYGYTF.